This TCR beta chain was retrieved from a study of siplizumab effects on memory and regulatory T cells. The study, taken as a whole, reports: Both greater diversity than memory cells and a major contribution to the alloresponse seemed to characterize naive T cells.

Germline loops: CDR1 SGHVS, CDR2 FQNEAQ. CDR3 length: 12 residues. V dropped 3 bases and J dropped 4 bases, with 7 bases sitting between them. On this clone itself: Its cognate antigen is unknown.

Generated by immunoSEQ multiplex PCR, the TCRdb table keeps only in-frame clones and is missing some. The data show about 100,000 clones, with around 95% seen just once and around 0.6% held by the top ten. Sequencing was performed on Tregs sorted from blood. This receptor was obtained from a human donor in good health. The chain joins TRBV7-8 to TRBJ2-7, with D unclear. The CDR3 sequence is CASSLAVYEQYF. The CDR3 DNA sequence: TGTGCCAGCAGCTTGGCAGTTTACGAGCAGTACTTC. The whole variable domain, filled in from reference TRBV7-8 and TRBJ2-7, reads GAGVSQSPRYKVAKRGQDVALRCDPISGHVSLFWYQQALGQGPEFLTYFQNEAQLDKSGLPSDRFFAERPEGSVSTLKIQRTQQEDSAVYLCASSLAVYEQYFGPGTRLTVT.